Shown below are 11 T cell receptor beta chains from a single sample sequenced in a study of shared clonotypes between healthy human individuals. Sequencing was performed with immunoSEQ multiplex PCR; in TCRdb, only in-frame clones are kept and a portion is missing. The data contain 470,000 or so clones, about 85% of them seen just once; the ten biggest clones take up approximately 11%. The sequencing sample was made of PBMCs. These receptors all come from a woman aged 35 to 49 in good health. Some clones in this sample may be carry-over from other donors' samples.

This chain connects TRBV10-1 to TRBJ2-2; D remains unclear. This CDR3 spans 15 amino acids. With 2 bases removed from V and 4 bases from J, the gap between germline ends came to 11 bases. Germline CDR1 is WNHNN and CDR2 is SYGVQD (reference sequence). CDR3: CASSEEDGPTGELFF. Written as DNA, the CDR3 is TGCGCCAGCAGTGAGGAGGACGGACCCACCGGGGAGCTGTTTTTT.

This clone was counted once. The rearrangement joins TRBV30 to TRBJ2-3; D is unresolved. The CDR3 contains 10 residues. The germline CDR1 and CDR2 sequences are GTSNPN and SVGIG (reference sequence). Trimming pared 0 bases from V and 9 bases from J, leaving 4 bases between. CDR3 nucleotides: TGTGCCTGGAGTGTAGTAACGCAGTATTTT. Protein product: CAWSVVTQYF.

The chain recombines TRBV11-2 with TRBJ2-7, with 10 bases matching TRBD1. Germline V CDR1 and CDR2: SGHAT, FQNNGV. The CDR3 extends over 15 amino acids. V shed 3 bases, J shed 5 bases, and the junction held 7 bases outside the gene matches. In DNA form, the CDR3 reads TGTGCCAGCAGCTTGACAGGGACAGGGGTGAACGAGCAGTACTTC. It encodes CASSLTGTGVNEQYF.

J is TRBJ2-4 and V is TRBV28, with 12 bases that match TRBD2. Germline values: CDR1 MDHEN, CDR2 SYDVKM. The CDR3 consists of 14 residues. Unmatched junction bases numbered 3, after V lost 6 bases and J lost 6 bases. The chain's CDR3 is CASRRTSGANIQYF. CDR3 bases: TGTGCCAGCAGAAGGACTAGCGGGGCAAACATTCAGTACTTC.

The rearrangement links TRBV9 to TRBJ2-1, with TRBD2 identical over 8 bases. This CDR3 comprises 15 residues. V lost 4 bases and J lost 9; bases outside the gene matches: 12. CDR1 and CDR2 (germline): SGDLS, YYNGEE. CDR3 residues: CASSPIQAGVGEQFF. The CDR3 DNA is TGTGCCAGCAGCCCAATTCAAGCGGGAGTAGGTGAGCAGTTCTTC.

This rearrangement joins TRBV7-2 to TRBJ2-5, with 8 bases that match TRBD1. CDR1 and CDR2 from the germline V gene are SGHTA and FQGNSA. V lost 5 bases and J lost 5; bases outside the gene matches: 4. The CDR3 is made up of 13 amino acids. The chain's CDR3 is CASSLNRGETQYF. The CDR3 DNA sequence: TGTGCCAGCAGCCTGAACAGGGGGGAGACCCAGTACTTC.

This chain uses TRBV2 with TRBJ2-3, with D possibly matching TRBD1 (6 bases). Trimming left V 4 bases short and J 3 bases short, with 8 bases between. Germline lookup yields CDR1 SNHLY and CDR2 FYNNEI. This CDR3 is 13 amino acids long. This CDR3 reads CASSVRGTDTQYF. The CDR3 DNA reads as TGTGCCAGCAGTGTCAGGGGAACAGATACGCAGTATTTT.

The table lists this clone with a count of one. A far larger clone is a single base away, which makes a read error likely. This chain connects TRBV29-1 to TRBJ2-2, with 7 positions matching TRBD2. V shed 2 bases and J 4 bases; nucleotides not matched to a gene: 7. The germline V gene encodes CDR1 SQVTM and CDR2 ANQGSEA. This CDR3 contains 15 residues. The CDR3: CSVEFGRSCTGELFF. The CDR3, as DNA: TGCAGCGTTGAATTCGGGAGGTCCTGCACCGGGGAGCTGTTTTTT.

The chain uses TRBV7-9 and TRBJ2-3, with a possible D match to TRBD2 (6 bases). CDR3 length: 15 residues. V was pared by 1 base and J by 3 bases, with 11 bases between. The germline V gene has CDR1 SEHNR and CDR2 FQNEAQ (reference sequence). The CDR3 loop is CASSLVGTLTDTQYF. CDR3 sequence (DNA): TGTGCCAGCAGCTTAGTGGGGACTCTGACAGATACGCAGTATTTT.

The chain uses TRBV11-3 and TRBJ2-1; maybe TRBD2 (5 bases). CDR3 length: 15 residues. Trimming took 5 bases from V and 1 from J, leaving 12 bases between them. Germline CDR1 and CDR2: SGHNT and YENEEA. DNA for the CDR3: TGTGCCAGCAGCGCTGGGAGACAATCCTACAATGAGCAGTTCTTC. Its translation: CASSAGRQSYNEQFF.

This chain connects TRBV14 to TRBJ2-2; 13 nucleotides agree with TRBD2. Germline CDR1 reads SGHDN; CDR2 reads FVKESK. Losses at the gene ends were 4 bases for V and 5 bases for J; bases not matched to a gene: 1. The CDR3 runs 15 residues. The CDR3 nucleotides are TGTGCCAGCAGCCCACTAGCGGGAGGGACCGGGGAGCTGTTTTTT. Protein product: CASSPLAGGTGELFF.